The clone carrying this T cell receptor beta chain was recorded many times. The antigen remains unidentified. This record comes from a study of T cells in Graves' hyperthyroidism and ophthalmopathy. The germline gives CDR1 MNHEY, CDR2 SMNVEV (reference sequence). Unmatched junction bases numbered 10, after V lost 8 bases and J lost 2 bases. CDR3 length: 17 residues. Researchers amplified the TCR beta CDR3 regions from RNA transcripts. A set of HTBI primers served as the primers for a first-round RT-PCR of the TCR CDR3. TCRdb redid the calling of the multiplex PCR reads with MiXCR, one entry per CDR3 protein. The sample yields hundreds of thousands of distinct CDR3 sequences, roughly 17% seen once. Findings and limits, study-wide: Ophthalmopathy, as predicted by the model, came a median roughly 6.3 months after the prediction.

The source material was blood. The TCR sequence derives from a woman between 18 and 29 years old with Graves' ophthalmopathy. V and J are TRBV27 and TRBJ1-5, with 12 nucleotides matching TRBD1. CDR3 residues: CASSGWGQGAGNQPQHF. CDR3 coding DNA: TGTGCCAGCTCGGGGTGGGGACAGGGGGCCGGCAATCAGCCCCAGCATTTT.